This T cell receptor beta chain stems from a study of T cells after posttransplantation cyclophosphamide. General observations from the study: Tissue-infiltrating T cells from skin or gut overlapped little with blood T cells. Donor CD8+ memory clones often dominated recipient blood repertoires at later times.

Here immunoSEQ multiplex PCR was the method, and the copy in TCRdb shows in-frame clones only, minus some. Singletons are absent from the sample, which has more than 3,000 clones. This CDR3 comprises 13 residues. Germline trimming cut 8 bases from V and 4 bases from J; bases unmatched to any gene: 5. Germline CDR1 reads SGHRS; CDR2 reads YFSETQ. This clone was seen many times. Its cognate antigen is unknown. Busulfan-fludarabine conditioning, marrow transplant, and cyclophosphamide on days +3 and +4 were administered. The TCR comes from a female patient in her thirties or forties who received an allogeneic stem cell transplant from a related donor, was CMV-positive, and had no GVHD. The graft donor may have contributed some T cells. The rearrangement uses TRBV5-1 and TRBJ2-3; 9 nucleotides line up with TRBD1. The sequences come from PBMCs, collected 84 days after allogeneic stem cell transplant with posttransplant cyclophosphamide. CDR3 in DNA: TGCGCCAGTTCGACAGGGGGTGCAGATACGCAGTATTTT. Protein sequence: CASSTGGADTQYF.